This T cell receptor (beta chain) was observed in a study of blood T cell repertoires in COVID-19. Study as a whole: In each case, the material was cDNA or gDNA derived from T cells, B-cell-depleted T cells, or PBMCs.

The trim removed 1 base at V and 7 bases at J, leaving 5 bases unmatched. The CDR3 totals 14 residues. Germline-derived CDR1 and CDR2 are MDHEN and SYDVKM. Authors' methods: Amplification of reference gene primers was used by the study to estimate nucleated cell counts. Sequencing used immunoSEQ multiplex PCR; TCRdb keeps in-frame clones, though not all of them. V, J and clone size are those of that table, while D and trimming were read from the DNA. Of about 220,000 clones in the sample, approximately 81% are singletons; the top ten hold about 3.6%. What was sequenced was peripheral blood. The chain joins TRBV28 to TRBJ1-2; 8 bases agree with TRBD1. This sequence was found in a woman aged 80 or over with acute or convalescent COVID-19. The CDR3 DNA follows: TGTGCCAGCAGTTTATCAGGGGGCCGTGGTGGCTACACCTTC. Translated: CASSLSGGRGGYTF.